This TCR beta chain was obtained from a study of cytomegalovirus exposure and HLA in healthy donors. The V end was cut by 8 bases, the J end by 0 bases, with 11 bases between. Germline CDR1 is MNHEY and CDR2 is SMNVEV (reference sequence). This CDR3 spans 14 amino acids. Data came from immunoSEQ multiplex PCR; TCRdb stores just in-frame clones and leaves some out. Of roughly 130,000 clones listed, more than 70% were seen once; the top ten hold roughly 1.4%. Comment on this clone: Its cognate antigen is unknown.

Points from the study as a whole: It was fewer than 200 TCR beta chains that were listed as cytomegalovirus-associated. Subsequent analysis found a tendency for first-cohort TCR clusters to co-occur within the 95 to 150 validation repertoires.

The receptor comes from a man between 25 and 39 years old in good health and CMV-seronegative. The chain uses TRBV27 and TRBJ1-5; D remains unclear. The sequencing input was PBMCs. CDR3 in DNA: TGTGCCAGCCACCGGTTGTTTAGCAATCAGCCCCAGCATTTT. It translates to CASHRLFSNQPQHF.